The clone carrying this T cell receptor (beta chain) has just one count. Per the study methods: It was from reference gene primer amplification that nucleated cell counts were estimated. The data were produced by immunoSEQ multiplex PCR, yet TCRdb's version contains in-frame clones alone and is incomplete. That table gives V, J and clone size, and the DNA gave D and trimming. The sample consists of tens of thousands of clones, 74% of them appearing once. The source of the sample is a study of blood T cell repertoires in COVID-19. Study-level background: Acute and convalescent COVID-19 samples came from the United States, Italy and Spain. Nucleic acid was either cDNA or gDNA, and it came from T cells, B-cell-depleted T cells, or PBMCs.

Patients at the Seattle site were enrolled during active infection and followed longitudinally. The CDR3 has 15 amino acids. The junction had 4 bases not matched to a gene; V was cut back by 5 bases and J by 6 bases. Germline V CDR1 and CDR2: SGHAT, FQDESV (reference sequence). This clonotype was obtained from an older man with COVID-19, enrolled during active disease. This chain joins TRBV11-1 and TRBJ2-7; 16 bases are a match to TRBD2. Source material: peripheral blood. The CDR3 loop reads CASSTGLAGGSEQYF. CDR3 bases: TGTGCCAGCAGCACGGGACTAGCGGGAGGGTCCGAGCAGTACTTC.